The present TCR beta chain was sequenced within a study of blood T cell repertoires in COVID-19. As for the study in general: Sites across the United States, Italy and Spain contributed samples from acute and convalescent COVID-19. The cDNA or gDNA used as material had been derived from T cells, B-cell-depleted T cells, or PBMCs.

V was pared by 4 bases and J by 4 bases, with 9 bases between. Looked up from germline, CDR1 is SQVTM and CDR2 is ANQGSEA. The CDR3 has 12 residues. Original processing methods: Researchers report that nucleated cell counts were estimated from reference gene primer amplification. The data were produced by immunoSEQ multiplex PCR, yet TCRdb's version contains in-frame clones alone and is incomplete. D and trimming were read from the DNA, whereas the V and J calls and clone size are those reported in that table. The profile shows tens of thousands of clones, around 76% of them singletons. The source of this sequence is a man between 70 and 80 years old with active or convalescent COVID-19. The rearrangement links TRBV29-1 to TRBJ2-3, with a tentative D call TRBD2 (6 bases). The sequenced material came from peripheral blood. The CDR3 is CSVGLDSDTQYF. The CDR3 bases are TGCAGCGTTGGACTAGACTCAGATACGCAGTATTTT.